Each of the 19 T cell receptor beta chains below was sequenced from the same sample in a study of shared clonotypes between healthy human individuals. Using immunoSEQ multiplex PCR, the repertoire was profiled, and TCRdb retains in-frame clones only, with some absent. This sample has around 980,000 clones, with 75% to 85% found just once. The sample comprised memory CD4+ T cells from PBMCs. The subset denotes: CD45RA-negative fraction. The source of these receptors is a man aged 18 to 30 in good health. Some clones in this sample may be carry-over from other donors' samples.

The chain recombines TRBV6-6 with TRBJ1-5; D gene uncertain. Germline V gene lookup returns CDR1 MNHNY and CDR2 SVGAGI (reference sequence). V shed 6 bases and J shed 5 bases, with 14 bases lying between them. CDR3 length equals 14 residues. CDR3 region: CASRKRVADQPQHF. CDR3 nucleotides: TGTGCCAGCAGGAAACGGGTCGCTGATCAGCCCCAGCATTTT.

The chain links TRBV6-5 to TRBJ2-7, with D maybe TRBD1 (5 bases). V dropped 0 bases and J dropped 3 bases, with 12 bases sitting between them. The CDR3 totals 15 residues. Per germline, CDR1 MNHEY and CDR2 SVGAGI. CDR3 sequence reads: CASSYSWGGGYEQYF. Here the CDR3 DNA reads TGTGCCAGCAGTTACTCGTGGGGCGGCGGCTACGAGCAGTACTTC.

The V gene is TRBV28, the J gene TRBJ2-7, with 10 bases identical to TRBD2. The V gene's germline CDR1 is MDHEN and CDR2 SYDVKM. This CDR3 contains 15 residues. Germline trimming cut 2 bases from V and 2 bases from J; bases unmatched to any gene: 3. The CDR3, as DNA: TGTGCCAGCAGTTTAGGGACTAGCGTACCCTACGAGCAGTACTTC. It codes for CASSLGTSVPYEQYF.

The CDR3 nucleotides read TGTGCCAGTACGCCCCCCCCAGGGATCTCTGGGGCCAACGTCCTGACTTTC. It is translated as CASTPPPGISGANVLTF. V usage is TRBV19 and J usage is TRBJ2-6; a possible D gene is TRBD1 (5 bases). This CDR3 is 17 amino acids long. The germline V gene encodes CDR1 LNHDA and CDR2 SQIVND (reference sequence). V was shortened by 7 bases and J by 0 bases, with 16 bases between the two germline ends.

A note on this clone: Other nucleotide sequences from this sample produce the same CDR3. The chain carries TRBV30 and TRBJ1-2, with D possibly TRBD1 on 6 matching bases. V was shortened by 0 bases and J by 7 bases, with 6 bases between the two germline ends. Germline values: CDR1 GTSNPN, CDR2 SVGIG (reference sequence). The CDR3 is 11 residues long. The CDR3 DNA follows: TGTGCCTGGAGTGTAGGGGGTGGCTACACCTTC. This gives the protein CAWSVGGGYTF. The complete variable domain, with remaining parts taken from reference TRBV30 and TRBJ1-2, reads SQTIHQWPATLVQPVGSPLSLECTVEGTSNPNLYWYRQAAGRGLQLLFYSVGIGQISSEVPQNLSASRPQDRQFILSSKKLLLSDSGFYLCAWSVGGGYTFGSGTRLTVV.

CDR3 bases: TGTGCCAGCAACCCACCGGCCGGGCGCGGCTCCTACGAGCAGTACTTC. This gives the protein CASNPPAGRGSYEQYF. The V gene is TRBV7-2, the J gene TRBJ2-7; D call uncertain. V shed 7 bases and J shed 0 bases, with 19 bases lying between them. The V gene's germline CDR1 is SGHTA and CDR2 FQGNSA. This CDR3 comprises 16 residues.

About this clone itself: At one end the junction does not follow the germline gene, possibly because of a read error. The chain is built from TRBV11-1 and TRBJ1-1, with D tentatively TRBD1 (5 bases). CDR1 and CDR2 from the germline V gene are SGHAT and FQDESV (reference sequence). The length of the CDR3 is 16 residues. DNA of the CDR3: TGTGCCAGCACCTTAGGACGGGGGAGCGTACACACTGAAGCTTTCTTT. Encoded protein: CASTLGRGSVHTEAFF. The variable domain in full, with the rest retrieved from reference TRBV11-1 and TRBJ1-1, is EAEVAQSPRYKITEKSQAVAFWCDPISGHATLYWYRQILGQGPELLVQFQDESVVDDSQLPKDRFSAERLKGVDSTLKIQPAELGDSAMYLCASTLGRGSVHTEAFFGQGTRLTVV.

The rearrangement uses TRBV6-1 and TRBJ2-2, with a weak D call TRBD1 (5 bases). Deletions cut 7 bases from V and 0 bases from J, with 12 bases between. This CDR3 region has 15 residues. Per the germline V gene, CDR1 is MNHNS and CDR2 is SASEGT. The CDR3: CASTFPQANTGELFF. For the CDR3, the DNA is TGTGCCAGCACCTTTCCACAGGCGAACACCGGGGAGCTGTTTTTT.

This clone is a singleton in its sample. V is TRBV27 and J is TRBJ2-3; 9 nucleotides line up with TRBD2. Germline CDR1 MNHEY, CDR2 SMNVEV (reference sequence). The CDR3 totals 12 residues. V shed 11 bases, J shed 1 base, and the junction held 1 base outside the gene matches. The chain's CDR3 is CALAGCTDTQYF. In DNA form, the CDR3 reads TGTGCCCTAGCGGGATGCACAGATACGCAGTATTTT.

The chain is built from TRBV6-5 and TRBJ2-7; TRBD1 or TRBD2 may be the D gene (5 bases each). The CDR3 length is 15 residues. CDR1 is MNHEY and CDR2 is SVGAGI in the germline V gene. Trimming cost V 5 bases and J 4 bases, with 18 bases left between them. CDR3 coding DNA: TGTGCCAGCAGTCGCTCCGGGACCCTACCTTACGAGCAGTACTTC. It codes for CASSRSGTLPYEQYF.

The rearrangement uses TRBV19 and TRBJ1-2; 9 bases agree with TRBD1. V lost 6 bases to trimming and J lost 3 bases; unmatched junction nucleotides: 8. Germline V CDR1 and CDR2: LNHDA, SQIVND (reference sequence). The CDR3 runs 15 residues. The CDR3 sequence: CASSTGQGNHYGYTF. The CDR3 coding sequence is TGTGCCAGTAGCACGGGACAGGGTAATCACTATGGCTACACCTTC.

Written as DNA, the CDR3 is TGTGCCAGTAGTATGGGACGGACTGAAGCTTTCTTT. Translation: CASSMGRTEAFF. The chain joins TRBV19 to TRBJ1-1, with D tentatively TRBD1 (5 bases). The CDR3 spans 12 residues. Germline values: CDR1 LNHDA, CDR2 SQIVND (reference sequence). Trimming left V 3 bases short and J 5 bases short, with 7 bases between. The full variable domain, with the rest looked up from reference TRBV19 and TRBJ1-1, is DGGITQSPKYLFRKEGQNVTLSCEQNLNHDAMYWYRQDPGQGLRLIYYSQIVNDFQKGDIAEGYSVSREKKESFPLTVTSAQKNPTAFYLCASSMGRTEAFFGQGTRLTVV.

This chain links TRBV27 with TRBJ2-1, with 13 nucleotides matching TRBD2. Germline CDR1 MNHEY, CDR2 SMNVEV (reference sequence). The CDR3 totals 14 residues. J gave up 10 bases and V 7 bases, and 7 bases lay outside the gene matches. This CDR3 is CASKSGTSGTEQFF. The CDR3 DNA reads TGTGCCAGCAAATCGGGGACTAGCGGGACGGAGCAGTTCTTC.

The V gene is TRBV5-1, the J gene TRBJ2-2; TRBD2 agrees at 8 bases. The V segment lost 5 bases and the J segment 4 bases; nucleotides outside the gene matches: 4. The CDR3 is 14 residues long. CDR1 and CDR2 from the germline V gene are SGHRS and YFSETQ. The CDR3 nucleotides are TGCGCCAGCAGAGGCCTAGCGGGCACCGGGGAGCTGTTTTTT. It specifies CASRGLAGTGELFF.

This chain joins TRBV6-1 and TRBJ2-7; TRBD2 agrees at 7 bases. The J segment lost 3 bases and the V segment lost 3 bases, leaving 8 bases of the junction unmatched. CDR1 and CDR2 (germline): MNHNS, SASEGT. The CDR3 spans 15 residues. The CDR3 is CASSERGGSVYEQYF. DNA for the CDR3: TGTGCCAGCAGTGAGCGGGGCGGGAGTGTCTACGAGCAGTACTTC.

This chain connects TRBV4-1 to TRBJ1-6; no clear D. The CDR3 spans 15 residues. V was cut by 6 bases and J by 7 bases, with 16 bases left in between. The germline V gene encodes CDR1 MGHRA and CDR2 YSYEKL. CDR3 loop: CASRLYPDGNSPLHF. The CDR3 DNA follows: TGCGCCAGCAGACTTTACCCCGACGGGAATTCACCCCTCCACTTT.

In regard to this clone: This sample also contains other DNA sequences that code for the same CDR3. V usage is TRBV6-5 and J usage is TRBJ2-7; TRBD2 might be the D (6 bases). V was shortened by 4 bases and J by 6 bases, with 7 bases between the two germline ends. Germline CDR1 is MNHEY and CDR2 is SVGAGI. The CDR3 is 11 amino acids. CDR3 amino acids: CASSFGGEQYF. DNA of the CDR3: TGTGCCAGCAGTTTCGGGGGCGAGCAGTACTTC.

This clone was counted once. As DNA, the CDR3 is TGTGCCAGCAGCCCCGGGACAGGGGCCTACGAGCAGTACTTC. Protein sequence: CASSPGTGAYEQYF. This rearrangement joins TRBV7-6 to TRBJ2-7; 10 bases are a match to TRBD1. Trimming removed 5 bases from V and 2 bases from J; junction bases left unmatched: 3. This CDR3 comprises 14 residues. Germline CDR1 reads SGHVS; CDR2 reads FNYEAQ.

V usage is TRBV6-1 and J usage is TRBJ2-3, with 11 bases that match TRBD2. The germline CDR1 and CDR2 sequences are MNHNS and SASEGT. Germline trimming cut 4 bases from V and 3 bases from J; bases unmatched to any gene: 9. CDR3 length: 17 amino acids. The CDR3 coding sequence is TGTGCCAGCAGTGTTCCTTCCGGGACTAGCGGAACAGATACGCAGTATTTT. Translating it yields CASSVPSGTSGTDTQYF.